These T cell receptor beta chains were read from a single sample in a study of cytomegalovirus exposure and HLA in healthy donors. Clones were sequenced by immunoSEQ multiplex PCR, and TCRdb holds only the in-frame ones, with some missing. The data hold about 190,000 clones, with roughly three quarters observed a single time. The sequencing sample was made of PBMCs. Receptor source: a woman aged 18-35 years in good health and CMV-seronegative. Both conserved end residues are part of each CDR3. The D gene is left open where the match is weak. A clone size is listed for some rows: how often the clone was seen (once, few, many), or a class if it is expanded.

>NA|NA|TRBJ1-2|TRBV4-3
TGCGCCAGCAGCCAAGAGATAGCTGAGGATGGCTACACCTTC
CASSQEIAEDGYTF
>NA|once|TRBJ2-1|TRBV6-6
TGTGCCAGCAGCCGGGACACCAAGAAATACAATGAGCAGTTCTTC
CASSRDTKKYNEQFF
>TRBD2|NA|TRBJ2-2|TRBV9
TGTGCCAGCAGCGCCGTAGCGGGGGGGAACACCGGGGAGCTGTTTTTT
CASSAVAGGNTGELFF
>NA|once|TRBJ1-2|TRBV7-2
TGTGCCAGCAGCTTGTCGAACAGGGAGCCCGACTATGGCTACACCTTC
CASSLSNREPDYGYTF
>NA|NA|TRBJ2-7|TRBV2
TGTGCCAGCAGTGAGGGGGCTAGAGGCGAGCAGTACTTC
CASSEGARGEQYF
>TRBD1|few|TRBJ1-1|TRBV30
TGTGCCTGGACCCTGGGACAGGGGGCAACTGAAGCTTTCTTT
CAWTLGQGATEAFF
>NA|NA|TRBJ2-3|TRBV9
TGTGCCAGCAGCGTAACAGACAGCCACACAGATACGCAGTATTTT
CASSVTDSHTDTQYF
>TRBD2|NA|TRBJ2-1|TRBV9
TGTGCCAGCAGCGCCCATCTAGCGGGAGGACGGGATGAGCAGTTCTTC
CASSAHLAGGRDEQFF
>NA|NA|TRBJ1-5|TRBV2
TGTGCCAGCAGCTTAAGGGGTAGCAATCAGCCCCAGCATTTT
CASSLRGSNQPQHF
>TRBD1|NA|TRBJ1-2|TRBV6-6
TGTGCCAGCAGTGACTCAAACAGGGGCTATGGCTACACCTTC
CASSDSNRGYGYTF
>TRBD1|NA|TRBJ2-6|TRBV30
TGTGCCTGGAGTCCGACAGGGGGCTACGTCCTGACTTTC
CAWSPTGGYVLTF
>NA|NA|TRBJ1-5|TRBV28
TGTGCCAGCATCGAGTGGAGGGGAAGCAATCAGCCCCAGCATTTT
CASIEWRGSNQPQHF
>TRBD2|NA|TRBJ2-7|TRBV27
TGTGCCAGCAGTTTTCGGGCTAGCGGGAACGAGCAGTACTTC
CASSFRASGNEQYF
>NA|NA|TRBJ1-1|TRBV7-9
TGTGCCAGCAGCTTAGTAGTACGGGAAAGGACTGAAGCTTTCTTT
CASSLVVRERTEAFF
>TRBD1|NA|TRBJ2-2|TRBV5-6
TGTGCCAGCAGCTTGTCCCGGGACAGTCGTCCCGGGGAGCTGTTTTTT
CASSLSRDSRPGELFF
>NA|few|TRBJ2-6|TRBV28
TGTGCCAGCAGTTTAAATACAGGGAGTAGCTCTGGGGCCAACGTCCTGACTTTC
CASSLNTGSSSGANVLTF
>NA|few|TRBJ2-1|TRBV7-2
TGTGCCAGCAGCTTAGCCTATGTAGGGGGAACTGAGCAGTTCTTC
CASSLAYVGGTEQFF
>NA|NA|TRBJ1-4|TRBV28
TGTGCCAGCAGTTTAAGGGGGGGTGCAACTAATGAAAAACTGTTTTTT
CASSLRGGATNEKLFF
>TRBD2|NA|TRBJ2-7|TRBV29-1
TGCAGCGTCGAAAGCGGTGGCGGGAGTTCCTACGAGCAGTACTTC
CSVESGGGSSYEQYF
>NA|NA|TRBJ1-4|TRBV7-2
TGTGCCAGCAGGAAACAGGCAACTAATGAAAAACTGTTTTTT
CASRKQATNEKLFF
>NA|NA|TRBJ2-3|TRBV5-1
TGCGCCAGCAGAAACTTCACAGATACGCAGTATTTT
CASRNFTDTQYF
>TRBD2|NA|TRBJ2-1|TRBV28
TGTGCCAGCAGTTTACCCAGCGGGAGGGTTGACTACAATGAGCAGTTCTTC
CASSLPSGRVDYNEQFF
>NA|NA|TRBJ2-2|TRBV6-5
TGTGCCAGCAGGAAACAGGGTACCGGGGAGCTGTTTTTT
CASRKQGTGELFF
>TRBD2|NA|TRBJ2-2|TRBV7-9
TGTGCCAGCAGCTTACGCCGACTAGCGGGAGGTGAGACCGGGGAGCTGTTTTTT
CASSLRRLAGGETGELFF
>NA|NA|TRBJ2-2|TRBV5-1
TGCGCCAGCAGCTTGGCCTACGTCGGGAGCACCGGGGAGCTGTTTTTT
CASSLAYVGSTGELFF
>TRBD1|NA|TRBJ1-1|TRBV7-3
TGTGCCAGCAGCTTAAAAGGGACAGGGGCTGAAGCTTTCTTT
CASSLKGTGAEAFF
>NA|few|TRBJ2-5|TRBV10-3
TGTGCCACCGAGCGCGAGGGGGAGGGAGAGACCCAGTACTTC
CATEREGEGETQYF
>NA|NA|TRBJ1-1|TRBV7-2
TGTGCCAGCAGCTTATCCCCACAGACAGGCTTCATGAACACTGAAGCTTTCTTT
CASSLSPQTGFMNTEAFF
>TRBD2|NA|TRBJ2-3|TRBV10-3
TGTGCCAGCGGACTAGCGGCTCTAACAGATACGCAGTATTTT
CASGLAALTDTQYF
>TRBD1|NA|TRBJ1-5|TRBV5-8
TGTGCCAGCAGCGATATCGGAACAGGGGCCTATCAGCCCCAGCATTTT
CASSDIGTGAYQPQHF
>TRBD2|once|TRBJ2-2|TRBV9
TGTGCCAGCAGCGTAGTCGCTAGCGGGAGTGGCACCGGGGAGCTGTTTTTT
CASSVVASGSGTGELFF
>TRBD2|few|TRBJ2-7|TRBV4-2
TGTGCCAGCAGCCAAGACCCACTAGCGAGACTAAGCGAGCAGTACTTC
CASSQDPLARLSEQYF
>NA|NA|TRBJ2-5|TRBV4-2
TGTGCCAGCAGCCAAGATCTTGGCAGGGTCTGGGAGACCCAGTACTTC
CASSQDLGRVWETQYF
>TRBD1|NA|TRBJ2-1|TRBV5-1
TGCGCCAGCAGCTCCGGACAGGCTTACAATGAGCAGTTCTTC
CASSSGQAYNEQFF
>NA|NA|TRBJ1-1|TRBV4-2
TGTGCCAGCAGCCAGCCCCATCGGGGAGATTTGAACACTGAAGCTTTCTTT
CASSQPHRGDLNTEAFF
>NA|NA|TRBJ2-5|TRBV7-9
TGTGCCAGCAGCTCCCGAAAGCAGGGTTACCAAGAGACCCAGTACTTC
CASSSRKQGYQETQYF
>NA|NA|TRBJ2-5|TRBV10-2
TGCGCCAGCAGTGAGTCTCAAGCGACCCAAGAGACCCAGTACTTC
CASSESQATQETQYF
>NA|NA|TRBJ2-3|TRBV4-2
TGTGCCAGCAGCCAAGTAGCGGAGTCCACAGATACGCAGTATTTT
CASSQVAESTDTQYF
>NA|NA|TRBJ1-1|TRBV6-5
TGTGCCAGCAGTAAGAACAGGGTGGGCACTGAAGCTTTCTTT
CASSKNRVGTEAFF
>NA|NA|TRBJ2-5|TRBV10-1
TGCGCCAGCAGTGTCCCAAATCGACAGATCCGAGAGACCCAGTACTTC
CASSVPNRQIRETQYF
>NA|NA|TRBJ2-7|TRBV28
TGTGCCAGCAGTTATGAGGACTACGCGGGGAGTTCCTACGAGCAGTACTTC
CASSYEDYAGSSYEQYF
>NA|NA|TRBJ1-2|TRBV5-1
TGCGCCAGCAGCTTTCAGGGATCGGGCGGCTACACCTTC
CASSFQGSGGYTF
>NA|few|TRBJ1-2|TRBV19
TGTGCCAGTAGCCGGACTGAACTTAACTATGGCTACACCTTC
CASSRTELNYGYTF
>NA|NA|TRBJ1-2|TRBV6-5
TGTGCCAGCGGGCGTACAGGGAGGGGGATGTATGGCTACACCTTC
CASGRTGRGMYGYTF
>TRBD1|NA|TRBJ1-1|TRBV10-3
TGTGCCATCAGTCCAGGACAGGCTCAACGTGGGAACACTGAAGCTTTCTTT
CAISPGQAQRGNTEAFF